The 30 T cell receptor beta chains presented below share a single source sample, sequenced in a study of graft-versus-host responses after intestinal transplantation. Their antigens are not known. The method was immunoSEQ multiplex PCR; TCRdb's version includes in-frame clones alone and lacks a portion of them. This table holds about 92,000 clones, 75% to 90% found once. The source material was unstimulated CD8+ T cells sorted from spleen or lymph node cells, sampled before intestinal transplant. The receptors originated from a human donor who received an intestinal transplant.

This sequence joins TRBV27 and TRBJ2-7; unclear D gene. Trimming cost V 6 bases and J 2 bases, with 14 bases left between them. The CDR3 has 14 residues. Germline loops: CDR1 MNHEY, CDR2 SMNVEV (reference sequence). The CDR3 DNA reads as TGTGCCAGCAGCAACCCGGTGGTCCCCTACGAGCAGTACTTC. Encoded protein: CASSNPVVPYEQYF.

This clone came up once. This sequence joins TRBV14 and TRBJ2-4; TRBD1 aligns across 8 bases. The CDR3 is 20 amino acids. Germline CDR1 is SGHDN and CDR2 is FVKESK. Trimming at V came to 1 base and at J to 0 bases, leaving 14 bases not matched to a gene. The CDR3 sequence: CASSQGVRQGAPLAKNIQYF. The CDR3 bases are TGTGCCAGCAGCCAAGGAGTCAGGCAGGGGGCGCCGCTAGCCAAAAACATTCAGTACTTC.

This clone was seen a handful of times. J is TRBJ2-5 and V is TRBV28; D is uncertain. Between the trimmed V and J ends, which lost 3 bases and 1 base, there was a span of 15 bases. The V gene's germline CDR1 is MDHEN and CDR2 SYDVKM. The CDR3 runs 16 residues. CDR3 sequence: CASSLVMAAFQETQYF. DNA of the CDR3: TGTGCCAGCAGTTTGGTCATGGCGGCGTTCCAAGAGACCCAGTACTTC.

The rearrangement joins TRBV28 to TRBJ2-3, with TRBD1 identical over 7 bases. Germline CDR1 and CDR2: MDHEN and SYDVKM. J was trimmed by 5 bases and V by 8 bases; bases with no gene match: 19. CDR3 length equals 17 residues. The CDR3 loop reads CASPLPIEGGAGDTQYF. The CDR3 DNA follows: TGTGCCAGCCCTCTCCCCATCGAAGGGGGCGCGGGAGATACGCAGTATTTT.

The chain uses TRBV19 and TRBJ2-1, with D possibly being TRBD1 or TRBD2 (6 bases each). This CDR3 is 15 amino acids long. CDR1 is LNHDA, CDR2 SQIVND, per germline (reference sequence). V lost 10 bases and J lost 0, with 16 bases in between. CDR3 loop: CANRAGGNSYNEQFF. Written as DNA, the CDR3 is TGTGCCAACAGGGCTGGCGGGAACTCCTACAATGAGCAGTTCTTC.

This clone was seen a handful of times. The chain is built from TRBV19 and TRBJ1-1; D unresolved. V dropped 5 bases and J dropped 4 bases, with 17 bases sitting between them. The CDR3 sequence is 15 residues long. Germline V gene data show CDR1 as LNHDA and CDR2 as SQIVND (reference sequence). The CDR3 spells CASSPDVVTATEAFF. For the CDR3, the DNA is TGTGCCAGTAGTCCGGACGTGGTGACCGCCACTGAAGCTTTCTTT.

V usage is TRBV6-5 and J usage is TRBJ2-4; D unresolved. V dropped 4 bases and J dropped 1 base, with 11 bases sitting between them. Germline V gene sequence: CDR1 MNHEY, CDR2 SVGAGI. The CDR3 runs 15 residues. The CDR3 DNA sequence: TGTGCCAGCAGTTGGTCGGTCGGGGCCAAAAACATTCAGTACTTC. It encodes CASSWSVGAKNIQYF.

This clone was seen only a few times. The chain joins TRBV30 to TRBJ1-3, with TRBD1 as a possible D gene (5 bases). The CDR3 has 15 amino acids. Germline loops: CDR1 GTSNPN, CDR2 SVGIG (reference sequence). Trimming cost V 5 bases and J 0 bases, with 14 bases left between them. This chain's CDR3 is CAWASDSASGNTIYF. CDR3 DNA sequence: TGTGCCTGGGCGTCTGACAGCGCCTCTGGAAACACCATATATTTT.

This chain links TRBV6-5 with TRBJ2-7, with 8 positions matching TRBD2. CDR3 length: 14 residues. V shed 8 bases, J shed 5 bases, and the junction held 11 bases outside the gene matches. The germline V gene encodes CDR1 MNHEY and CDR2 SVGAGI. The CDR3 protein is CASSLWGLVDEQYF. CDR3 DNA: TGTGCCAGCTCGCTCTGGGGACTAGTCGACGAGCAGTACTTC.

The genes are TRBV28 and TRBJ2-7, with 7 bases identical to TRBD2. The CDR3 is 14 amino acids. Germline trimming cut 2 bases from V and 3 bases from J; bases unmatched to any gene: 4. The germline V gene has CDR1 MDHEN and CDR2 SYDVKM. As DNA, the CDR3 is TGTGCCAGCAGTTTAATGGGGGAGGGCTACGAGCAGTACTTC. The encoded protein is CASSLMGEGYEQYF.

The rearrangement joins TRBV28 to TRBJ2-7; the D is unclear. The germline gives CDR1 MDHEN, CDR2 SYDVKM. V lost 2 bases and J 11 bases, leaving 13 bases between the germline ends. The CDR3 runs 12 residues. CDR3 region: CASSLRPEVEYF. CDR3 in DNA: TGTGCCAGCAGTTTAAGGCCAGAGGTTGAGTACTTC.

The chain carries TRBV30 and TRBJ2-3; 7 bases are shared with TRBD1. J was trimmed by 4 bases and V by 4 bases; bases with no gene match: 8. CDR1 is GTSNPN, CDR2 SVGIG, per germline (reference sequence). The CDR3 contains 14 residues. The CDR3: CAWTLGGAADTQYF. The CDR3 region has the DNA TGTGCCTGGACTTTAGGGGGCGCAGCAGATACGCAGTATTTT.

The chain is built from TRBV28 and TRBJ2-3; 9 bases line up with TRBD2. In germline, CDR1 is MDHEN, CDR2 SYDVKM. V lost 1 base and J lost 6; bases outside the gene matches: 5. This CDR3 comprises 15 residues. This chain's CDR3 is CASSLSSGAGDTQYF. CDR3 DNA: TGTGCCAGCAGTTTATCTAGCGGGGCGGGGGATACGCAGTATTTT.

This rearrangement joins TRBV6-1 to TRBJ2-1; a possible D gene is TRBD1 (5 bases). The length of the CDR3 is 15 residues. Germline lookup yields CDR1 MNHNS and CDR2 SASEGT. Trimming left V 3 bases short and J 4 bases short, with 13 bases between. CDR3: CASSDPTVVYNEQFF. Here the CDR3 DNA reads TGTGCCAGCAGTGACCCGACAGTCGTTTACAATGAGCAGTTCTTC.

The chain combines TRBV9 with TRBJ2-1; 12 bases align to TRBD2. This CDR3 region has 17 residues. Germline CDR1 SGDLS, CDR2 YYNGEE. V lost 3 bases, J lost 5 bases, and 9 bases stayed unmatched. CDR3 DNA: TGTGCCAGCAGCGACTCACGGACTAGCGGGAATCACAATGAGCAGTTCTTC. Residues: CASSDSRTSGNHNEQFF.

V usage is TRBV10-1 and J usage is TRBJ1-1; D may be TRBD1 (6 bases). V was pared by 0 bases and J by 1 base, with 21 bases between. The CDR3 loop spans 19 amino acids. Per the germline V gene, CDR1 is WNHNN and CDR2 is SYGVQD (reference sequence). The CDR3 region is CASSESILGGRGRNTEAFF. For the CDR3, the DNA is TGCGCCAGCAGTGAGTCGATCTTGGGCGGGAGGGGGAGGAACACTGAAGCTTTCTTT.

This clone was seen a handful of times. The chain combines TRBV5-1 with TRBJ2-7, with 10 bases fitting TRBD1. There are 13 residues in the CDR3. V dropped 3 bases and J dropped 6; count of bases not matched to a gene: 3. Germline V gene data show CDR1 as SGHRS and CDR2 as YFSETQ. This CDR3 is CASSWTGGGEQYF. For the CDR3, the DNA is TGCGCCAGCAGCTGGACAGGGGGAGGCGAGCAGTACTTC.

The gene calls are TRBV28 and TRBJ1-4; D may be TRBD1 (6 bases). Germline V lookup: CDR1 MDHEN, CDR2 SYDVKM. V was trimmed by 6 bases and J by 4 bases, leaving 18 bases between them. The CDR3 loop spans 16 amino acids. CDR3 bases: TGTGCCAGCAGACCCGAGAGACAGGCGGATAATGAAAAACTGTTTTTT. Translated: CASRPERQADNEKLFF.

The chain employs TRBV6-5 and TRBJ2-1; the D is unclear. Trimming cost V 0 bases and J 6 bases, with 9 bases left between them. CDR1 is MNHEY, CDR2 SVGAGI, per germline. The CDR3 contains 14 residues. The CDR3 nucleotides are TGTGCCAGCAGTTACTCCAAAGCGAGCAATGAGCAGTTCTTC. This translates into CASSYSKASNEQFF.

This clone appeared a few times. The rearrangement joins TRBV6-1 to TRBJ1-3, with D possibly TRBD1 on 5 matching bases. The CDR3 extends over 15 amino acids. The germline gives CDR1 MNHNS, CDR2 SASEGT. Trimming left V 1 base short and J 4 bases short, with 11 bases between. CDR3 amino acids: CASSEEAGMGNTIYF. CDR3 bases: TGTGCCAGCAGTGAAGAGGCAGGGATGGGAAACACCATATATTTT.

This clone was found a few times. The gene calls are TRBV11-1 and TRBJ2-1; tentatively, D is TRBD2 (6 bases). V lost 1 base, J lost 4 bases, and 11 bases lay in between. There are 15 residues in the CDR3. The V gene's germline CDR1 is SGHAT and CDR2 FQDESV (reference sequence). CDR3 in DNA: TGTGCCAGCAGCTTAGGCGGGATACTTTACAATGAGCAGTTCTTC. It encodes CASSLGGILYNEQFF.

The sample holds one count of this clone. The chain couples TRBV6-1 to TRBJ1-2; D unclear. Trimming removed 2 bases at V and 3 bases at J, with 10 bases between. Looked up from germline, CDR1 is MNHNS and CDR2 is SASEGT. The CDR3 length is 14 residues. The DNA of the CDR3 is TGTGCCAGCAGTGAACCCGAAGGGTACTATGGCTACACCTTC. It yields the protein CASSEPEGYYGYTF.

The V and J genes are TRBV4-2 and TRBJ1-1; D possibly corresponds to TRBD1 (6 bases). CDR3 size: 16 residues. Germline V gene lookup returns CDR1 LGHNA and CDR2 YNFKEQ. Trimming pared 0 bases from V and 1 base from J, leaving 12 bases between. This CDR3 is CASSQEQGWRNTEAFF. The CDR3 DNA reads TGTGCCAGCAGCCAAGAACAGGGTTGGAGGAACACTGAAGCTTTCTTT.

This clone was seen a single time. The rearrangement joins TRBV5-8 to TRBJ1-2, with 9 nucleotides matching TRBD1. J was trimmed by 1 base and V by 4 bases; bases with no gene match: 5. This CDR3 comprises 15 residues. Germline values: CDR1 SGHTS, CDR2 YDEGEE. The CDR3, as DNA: TGTGCCAGCAGCATCGGACAGGGGTTTAACTATGGCTACACCTTC. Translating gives CASSIGQGFNYGYTF.

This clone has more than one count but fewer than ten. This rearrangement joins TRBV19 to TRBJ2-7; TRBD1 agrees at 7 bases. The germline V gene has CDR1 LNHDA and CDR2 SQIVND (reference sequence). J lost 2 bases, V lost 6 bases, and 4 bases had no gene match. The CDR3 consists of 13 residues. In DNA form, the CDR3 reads TGTGCCAGTAGCCCCGGGACAGCCTACGAGCAGTACTTC. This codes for CASSPGTAYEQYF.

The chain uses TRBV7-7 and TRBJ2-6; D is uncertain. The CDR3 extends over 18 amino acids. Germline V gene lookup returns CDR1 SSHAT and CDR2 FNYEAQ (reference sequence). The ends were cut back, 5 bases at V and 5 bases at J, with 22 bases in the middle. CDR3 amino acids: CASSIVDMPQSRANVLTF. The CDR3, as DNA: TGTGCCAGCAGCATAGTTGATATGCCACAAAGTCGGGCCAACGTCCTGACTTTC.

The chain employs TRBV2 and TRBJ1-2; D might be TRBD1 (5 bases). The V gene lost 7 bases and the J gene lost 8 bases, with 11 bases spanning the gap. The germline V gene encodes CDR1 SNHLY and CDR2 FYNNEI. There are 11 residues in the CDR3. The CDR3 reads CASNGGLGYTF. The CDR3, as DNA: TGTGCCAGCAATGGGGGGTTGGGCTACACCTTC.

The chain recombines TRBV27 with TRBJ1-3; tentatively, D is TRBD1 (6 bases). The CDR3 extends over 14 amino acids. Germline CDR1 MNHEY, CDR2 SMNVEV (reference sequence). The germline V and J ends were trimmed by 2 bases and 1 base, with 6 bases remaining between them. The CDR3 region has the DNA TGTGCCAGCAGTTTACAGGGGTCTGGAAACACCATATATTTT. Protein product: CASSLQGSGNTIYF.

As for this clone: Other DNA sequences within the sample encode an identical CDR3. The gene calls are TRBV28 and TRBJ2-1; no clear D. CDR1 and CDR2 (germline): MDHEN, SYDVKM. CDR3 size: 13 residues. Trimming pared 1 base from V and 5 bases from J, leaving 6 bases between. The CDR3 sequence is CASSLSRDNEQFF. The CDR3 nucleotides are TGTGCCAGCAGTTTATCCAGAGACAATGAGCAGTTCTTC. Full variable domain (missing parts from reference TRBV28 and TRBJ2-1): DVKVTQSSRYLVKRTGEKVFLECVQDMDHENMFWYRQDPGLGLRLIYFSYDVKMKEKGDIPEGYSVSREKKERFSLILESASTNQTSMYLCASSLSRDNEQFFGPGTRLTVL.

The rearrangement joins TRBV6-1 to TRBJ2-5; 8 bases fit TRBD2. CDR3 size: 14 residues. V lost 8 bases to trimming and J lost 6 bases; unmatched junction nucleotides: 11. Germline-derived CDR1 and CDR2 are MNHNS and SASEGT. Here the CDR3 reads CASGPGLGVQTQYF. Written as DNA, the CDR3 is TGTGCCAGCGGTCCGGGACTAGGTGTACAGACCCAGTACTTC.